The 18 T cell receptor beta chains below come from one sample, sequenced in a study of T cell responses to AZD1222 COVID-19 vaccine. Profiled with immunoSEQ multiplex PCR; TCRdb holds only in-frame clones, not every one. The sample includes approximately 150,000 clones, about 86% of them seen just once. The sample here was peripheral blood, taken 28 days after the second AZD1222 dose. All receptors come from an adult who received the AZD1222 COVID-19 vaccine.

The chain uses TRBV18 and TRBJ1-3, with 8 bases that match TRBD1. The V gene end was trimmed by 3 bases and the J gene end by 0 bases; junction bases not matched to a gene: 1. The CDR3 has 15 amino acids. Germline CDR1 is KGHSH and CDR2 is LQKENI. The CDR3 DNA is TGTGCCAGCTCACCCCAGGGGGCCTCTGGAAACACCATATATTTT. Translating it yields CASSPQGASGNTIYF. Supplemented by reference TRBV18 and TRBJ1-3, the full variable domain reads NAGVMQNPRHLVRRRGQEARLRCSPMKGHSHVYWYRQLPEEGLKFMVYLQKENIIDESGMPKERFSAEFPKEGPSILRIQQVVRGDSAAYFCASSPQGASGNTIYFGEGSWLTVV.

This chain connects TRBV18 to TRBJ2-3; TRBD2 might be the D (6 bases). V lost 0 bases and J lost 4, with 17 bases in between. CDR3 length equals 17 residues. CDR1 and CDR2 (germline): KGHSH, LQKENI. The CDR3 spells CASSPPNAGTGADTQYF. CDR3 sequence (DNA): TGTGCCAGCTCACCACCGAATGCAGGGACGGGGGCAGATACGCAGTATTTT.

The CDR3 loop reads CASSGSSYEQYF. The CDR3 DNA reads as TGTGCCAGCTCCGGGAGCTCCTACGAGCAGTACTTC. The J gene is TRBJ2-7, the V gene TRBV9; D is perhaps TRBD2 (6 bases). The germline CDR1 and CDR2 sequences are SGDLS and YYNGEE. The V end lost 7 bases, the J end lost 0 bases, and 8 bases lay between the germline ends. CDR3 size: 12 residues.

The chain joins TRBV9 to TRBJ1-2; tentatively, D is TRBD1 (5 bases). Germline CDR1 SGDLS, CDR2 YYNGEE. The germline V and J ends were trimmed by 4 bases and 8 bases, with 12 bases remaining between them. This CDR3 has 12 residues. DNA for the CDR3: TGTGCCAGCAGCTCCGGGACGGTGGGCTACACCTTC. This encodes CASSSGTVGYTF.

This chain connects TRBV27 to TRBJ2-1; 12 bases align to TRBD2. The CDR3 is made up of 17 amino acids. Germline V gene lookup returns CDR1 MNHEY and CDR2 SMNVEV (reference sequence). V dropped 0 bases and J dropped 9; count of bases not matched to a gene: 9. The CDR3 loop is CASSLSASGGAVGEQFF. The CDR3 bases are TGTGCCAGCAGTTTATCGGCTAGCGGGGGGGCCGTGGGTGAGCAGTTCTTC.

The chain joins TRBV6-4 to TRBJ2-7, with TRBD2 matching 7 bases. Germline V gene sequence: CDR1 MRHNA, CDR2 SNTAGT. Trimming removed 0 bases from V and 4 bases from J; junction bases left unmatched: 15. The CDR3 is made up of 18 amino acids. The CDR3 DNA sequence: TGTGCCAGCAGTGACTCTTTAACATGGGAGGGGACGGATTACGAGCAGTACTTC. This translates into CASSDSLTWEGTDYEQYF.

This rearrangement joins TRBV19 to TRBJ2-7; D gene uncertain. V lost 4 bases and J lost 0, with 7 bases in between. The CDR3 has 13 residues. Germline CDR1 is LNHDA and CDR2 is SQIVND (reference sequence). The CDR3 DNA follows: TGTGCCAGTAGTACTGAAAGCTCCTACGAGCAGTACTTC. The encoded protein is CASSTESSYEQYF.

Concerning this clone itself: One end of the junction varies from germline; a read error may be responsible. The J gene is TRBJ1-3, the V gene TRBV3-1 (or the pseudogene TRBV3-2), with 9 bases fitting TRBD1. The V gene's germline CDR1 is LGHDT and CDR2 YNNKEL (reference sequence). CDR3 length equals 16 residues. In DNA form, the CDR3 reads TGTGCCAGCAGCCACGGACAGGGGTCCCTTGGAAGCACCATATATTTT. Translating it yields CASSHGQGSLGSTIYF.

V usage is TRBV27 and J usage is TRBJ2-6, with a possible D match to TRBD1 (5 bases). Trimming pared 5 bases from V and 0 bases from J, leaving 17 bases between. Germline CDR1 MNHEY, CDR2 SMNVEV (reference sequence). The CDR3 covers 18 residues. The CDR3 reads CASSPTLQAYSGANVLTF. CDR3 DNA: TGTGCCAGCAGTCCTACTCTACAGGCCTACTCTGGGGCCAACGTCCTGACTTTC.

The chain combines TRBV11-2 with TRBJ1-1; D gene unclear. This CDR3 region has 13 residues. Trimming took off 3 bases at V and 4 bases at J, with 9 bases between the two ends. Germline CDR1 reads SGHAT; CDR2 reads FQNNGV. CDR3 protein: CASSFRAGTEAFF. CDR3 sequence (DNA): TGTGCCAGCAGCTTTAGGGCGGGCACTGAAGCTTTCTTT.

The CDR3 nucleotides are TGTGCCAGTAGTATAATCCCTAGCGGCCCAAAGGTCGACGAGCAGTACTTC. Protein product: CASSIIPSGPKVDEQYF. This chain joins TRBV19 and TRBJ2-7, with 7 bases that match TRBD2. CDR1 is LNHDA and CDR2 is SQIVND in the germline V gene (reference sequence). V shed 2 bases and J 5 bases; nucleotides not matched to a gene: 15. This CDR3 is built from 17 residues.

The chain joins TRBV7-9 to TRBJ2-1; D gene ambiguous. V lost 4 bases, J lost 0 bases, and 10 bases lay in between. Germline loops: CDR1 SEHNR, CDR2 FQNEAQ (reference sequence). The CDR3 is made up of 15 amino acids. This CDR3 reads CASSWLVSSYNEQFF. CDR3 nucleotide sequence: TGTGCCAGCAGCTGGTTGGTGAGCTCCTACAATGAGCAGTTCTTC.

DNA of the CDR3: TGCGCCAGCAGCTTGGGGACTTGGGACCCCCTTTTGGCTGGGGCCAACGTCCTGACTTTC. Amino acids: CASSLGTWDPLLAGANVLTF. The chain is built from TRBV5-1 and TRBJ2-6, with D tentatively TRBD1 or TRBD2 (5 bases each). Germline lookup yields CDR1 SGHRS and CDR2 YFSETQ. The CDR3 totals 20 residues. V lost 0 bases, J lost 2 bases, and 21 bases lay in between.

The chain carries TRBV2 and TRBJ2-1, with D tentatively TRBD1 or TRBD2 (7 bases each). Trimming removed 2 bases at V and 8 bases at J, with 13 bases between. This CDR3 region has 14 residues. Germline V gene sequence: CDR1 SNHLY, CDR2 FYNNEI. For the CDR3, the DNA is TGTGCCAGCAGTGAAAGGGGGCTAGCGGATGAGCAGTTCTTC. Amino acids: CASSERGLADEQFF.

This clone came up once. This chain connects TRBV14 to TRBJ1-1, with D unresolved. CDR1 and CDR2 from the germline V gene are SGHDN and FVKESK. This CDR3 spans 13 amino acids. V was trimmed by 0 bases and J by 8 bases, leaving 10 bases between them. The CDR3, as DNA: TGTGCCAGCAGCCAAGATCTCCGACGGGAAGCTTTCTTT. It yields the protein CASSQDLRREAFF. The full variable domain, in which reference TRBV14 and TRBJ1-1 provide the parts outside the CDR3, is EAGVTQFPSHSVIEKGQTVTLRCDPISGHDNLYWYRRVMGKEIKFLLHFVKESKQDESGMPNNRFLAERTGGTYSTLKVQPAELEDSGVYFCASSQDLRREAFFGQGTRLTVV.

V and J are TRBV18 and TRBJ1-1; D gene uncertain. The germline V gene encodes CDR1 KGHSH and CDR2 LQKENI. The CDR3 covers 14 residues. Trimming left V 2 bases short and J 0 bases short, with 7 bases between. CDR3 nucleotide sequence: TGTGCCAGCTCACCAGTCTTGGTGAACACTGAAGCTTTCTTT. Translated, it gives CASSPVLVNTEAFF.

The chain is built from TRBV11-2 and TRBJ1-4; possible D gene TRBD1, 6 bases. The CDR3 runs 18 residues. With 3 bases removed from V and 5 bases from J, the gap between germline ends came to 22 bases. Germline V gene sequence: CDR1 SGHAT, CDR2 FQNNGV. The chain's CDR3 is CASSFLGGPLTANEKLFF. CDR3 in DNA: TGTGCCAGCAGCTTTCTTGGGGGGCCCTTGACCGCGAATGAAAAACTGTTTTTT.

The V gene is TRBV7-2, the J gene TRBJ1-5; tentatively, D is TRBD1 (6 bases). In germline, CDR1 is SGHTA, CDR2 FQGNSA. Trimming shortened V by 5 bases and J by 2 bases, and 25 bases separated the two germline ends. The CDR3 totals 19 residues. The CDR3 nucleotides read TGTGCCAGCAGCCGCGGTTGGGGGGCGGAAATATTTGGCAATCAGCCCCAGCATTTT. Translation gives CASSRGWGAEIFGNQPQHF.